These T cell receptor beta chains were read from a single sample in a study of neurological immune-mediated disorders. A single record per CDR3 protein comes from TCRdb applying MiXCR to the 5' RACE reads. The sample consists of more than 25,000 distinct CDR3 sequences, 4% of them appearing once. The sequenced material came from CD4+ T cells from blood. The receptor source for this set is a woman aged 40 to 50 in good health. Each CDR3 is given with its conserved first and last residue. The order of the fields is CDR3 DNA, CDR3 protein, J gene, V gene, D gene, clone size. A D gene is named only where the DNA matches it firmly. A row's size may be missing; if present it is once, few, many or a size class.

CDR3 DNA: TGCGCCAGCAGCCAAGATCGGGCGGGAGCCGGTTCTGACATTCAGTACTTC
CDR3 protein: CASSQDRAGAGSDIQYF
J gene: TRBJ2-4
V gene: TRBV4-1
D gene: TRBD2
clone size: many

CDR3 DNA: TGTGCCAGCAAACCGGGGCGCGGGCGGTGGCCCCAGCATTTT
CDR3 protein: CASKPGRGRWPQHF
J gene: TRBJ1-5
V gene: TRBV28
D gene: NA
clone size: many

CDR3 DNA: TGCAGTGCTAGGGACGCTAGGAAGACTAACTACGAGCAGTACTTC
CDR3 protein: CSARDARKTNYEQYF
J gene: TRBJ2-7
V gene: TRBV20-1
D gene: NA
clone size: many

CDR3 DNA: TGTGCCAGCAGTCGCATTCAGGGGTACACTGAAGCTTTCTTT
CDR3 protein: CASSRIQGYTEAFF
J gene: TRBJ1-1
V gene: TRBV5-6
D gene: NA
clone size: many

CDR3 DNA: TGTGCCAGCAGCCAAGGTCAGGCGGGGACCGGGGAGCTGTTTTTT
CDR3 protein: CASSQGQAGTGELFF
J gene: TRBJ2-2
V gene: TRBV3-1
D gene: NA
clone size: many

CDR3 DNA: TGTGCCAGCAGCTTAGACCCTAGCGCGGCGGAGCTGTTTTTT
CDR3 protein: CASSLDPSAAELFF
J gene: TRBJ2-2
V gene: TRBV7-9
D gene: NA
clone size: many

CDR3 DNA: TGCAGTGCGCAGGACAGGGGGCGCTGGGAGACCCAGTACTTC
CDR3 protein: CSAQDRGRWETQYF
J gene: TRBJ2-5
V gene: TRBV20-1
D gene: TRBD1
clone size: many

CDR3 DNA: TGTGCCAGCAGCTTATCGGGCGGGAGCTACACAGATACGCAGTATTTT
CDR3 protein: CASSLSGGSYTDTQYF
J gene: TRBJ2-3
V gene: TRBV7-8
D gene: TRBD2
clone size: many

CDR3 DNA: TGCGCCAGCAGCACAGGGTCCTCCTACGAGCAGTACTTC
CDR3 protein: CASSTGSSYEQYF
J gene: TRBJ2-7
V gene: TRBV5-1
D gene: NA
clone size: many

CDR3 DNA: TGCGCCAGCAGCTTACCCCCAACCGGGACAGGGTTCGGCTACACCTTC
CDR3 protein: CASSLPPTGTGFGYTF
J gene: TRBJ1-2
V gene: TRBV5-1
D gene: TRBD1
clone size: many

CDR3 DNA: TGTGCCAGCAGCCAATTTAAGGATACGCAGTATTTT
CDR3 protein: CASSQFKDTQYF
J gene: TRBJ2-3
V gene: TRBV7-2
D gene: NA
clone size: many

CDR3 DNA: TGTGCCAGCCTACCGACAGTGAACACTGAAGCTTTCTTT
CDR3 protein: CASLPTVNTEAFF
J gene: TRBJ1-1
V gene: TRBV28
D gene: NA
clone size: many

CDR3 DNA: TGCAGTGCTAGAACAACGAGCGGGGGGGCCCCCGATACGCAGTATTTT
CDR3 protein: CSARTTSGGAPDTQYF
J gene: TRBJ2-3
V gene: TRBV20-1
D gene: TRBD2
clone size: many

CDR3 DNA: TGCAGTGTTAAGCAGGGGGCGGGAAACACTGAAGCTTTCTTT
CDR3 protein: CSVKQGAGNTEAFF
J gene: TRBJ1-1
V gene: TRBV20-1
D gene: TRBD1
clone size: many

CDR3 DNA: TGTGCCAGCAGCCCAGCTGCGGGGAGGGAAGGTGACGAGCAGTACTTC
CDR3 protein: CASSPAAGREGDEQYF
J gene: TRBJ2-7
V gene: TRBV5-4
D gene: TRBD2
clone size: NA

CDR3 DNA: TGTGCCAGCAGCCCTCCCGGGACTAGCGGGAGGGAGCAGTACTTC
CDR3 protein: CASSPPGTSGREQYF
J gene: TRBJ2-7
V gene: TRBV5-5
D gene: TRBD2
clone size: many

CDR3 DNA: TGTGCCAGCAGCACGACAGGGTACGAGCAGTACTTC
CDR3 protein: CASSTTGYEQYF
J gene: TRBJ2-7
V gene: TRBV28
D gene: TRBD1
clone size: medium-sized

CDR3 DNA: TGCGCCAGCAGCTTGAGCGGGAACGAGCAGTACTTC
CDR3 protein: CASSLSGNEQYF
J gene: TRBJ2-7
V gene: TRBV5-1
D gene: TRBD2
clone size: NA

CDR3 DNA: TGCAGTGCTAGAGACCTAGCGGGGGGGCGGACCGGGGAGCTGTTTTTT
CDR3 protein: CSARDLAGGRTGELFF
J gene: TRBJ2-2
V gene: TRBV20-1
D gene: TRBD2
clone size: many

CDR3 DNA: TGCAGCCACGGACAGGGGGTCTACAATGAGCAGTTCTTC
CDR3 protein: CSHGQGVYNEQFF
J gene: TRBJ2-1
V gene: TRBV29-1
D gene: TRBD1
clone size: many

CDR3 DNA: TGCGCCAGCAGCCTATCTCTCGGGACAGGGAACCAGCCCCAGCATTTT
CDR3 protein: CASSLSLGTGNQPQHF
J gene: TRBJ1-5
V gene: TRBV4-1
D gene: TRBD1
clone size: many

CDR3 DNA: TGCGCCAGCAGCTTAACTAGCGGGGGGTCCTCCTACGAGCAGTACTTC
CDR3 protein: CASSLTSGGSSYEQYF
J gene: TRBJ2-7
V gene: TRBV5-1
D gene: TRBD2
clone size: many

CDR3 DNA: TGCGCCAGCAGCTTGCGGGAGATAAGCACAGATACGCAGTATTTT
CDR3 protein: CASSLREISTDTQYF
J gene: TRBJ2-3
V gene: TRBV5-1
D gene: NA
clone size: many

CDR3 DNA: TGTGCCAGCAGCCTTTACCCTGGGGAGCAGTACTTC
CDR3 protein: CASSLYPGEQYF
J gene: TRBJ2-7
V gene: TRBV16
D gene: NA
clone size: many

CDR3 DNA: TGTGCCAGCTCATCCTCGGGCAGAATAAGCTCTGGGGCCAACGTCCTGACTTTC
CDR3 protein: CASSSSGRISSGANVLTF
J gene: TRBJ2-6
V gene: TRBV12-3/TRBV12-4
D gene: NA
clone size: NA

CDR3 DNA: TGTGCCAGCACCCATACGACAGGGCGGGGACCGGGTGAGCTGTTTTTT
CDR3 protein: CASTHTTGRGPGELFF
J gene: TRBJ2-2
V gene: TRBV27
D gene: NA
clone size: many

CDR3 DNA: TGTGCCAGCCGCTCCCCCGCTAGCGGGGCGTGGGAGACCCAGTACTTC
CDR3 protein: CASRSPASGAWETQYF
J gene: TRBJ2-5
V gene: TRBV6-5
D gene: TRBD2
clone size: many

CDR3 DNA: TGCAGTGCTAGAGCGGCTAGCGGGAGGAAAGAGACCCAGTACTTC
CDR3 protein: CSARAASGRKETQYF
J gene: TRBJ2-5
V gene: TRBV20-1
D gene: TRBD2
clone size: many

CDR3 DNA: TGTGCCAGCAGCTTAGGAGTAGGAGTCTATGGCTACACCTTC
CDR3 protein: CASSLGVGVYGYTF
J gene: TRBJ1-2
V gene: TRBV7-2
D gene: NA
clone size: many

CDR3 DNA: TGCAGTGCTAGACCCGAAAAGACAGGGCCATTATACGAGCAGTACTTC
CDR3 protein: CSARPEKTGPLYEQYF
J gene: TRBJ2-7
V gene: TRBV20-1
D gene: TRBD1
clone size: many

CDR3 DNA: TGCGCCAGCCGTACTGACAAACTGGAGGCGGAGACCCAGTACTTC
CDR3 protein: CASRTDKLEAETQYF
J gene: TRBJ2-5
V gene: TRBV5-1
D gene: NA
clone size: many

CDR3 DNA: TGTGCCAGCAGTCCGCACTCGGGCAGGGGGCTCAGTGAGCAGTTCTTC
CDR3 protein: CASSPHSGRGLSEQFF
J gene: TRBJ2-1
V gene: TRBV27
D gene: TRBD1
clone size: many

CDR3 DNA: TGTGCCAGCAGCCAAGAGGACAGGGAGGGTCAGCCCCAGCATTTT
CDR3 protein: CASSQEDREGQPQHF
J gene: TRBJ1-5
V gene: TRBV7-8
D gene: TRBD1
clone size: many

CDR3 DNA: TGTGCCACCAGCCCCGGGACAGGGGTCTACGAGCAGTACTTC
CDR3 protein: CATSPGTGVYEQYF
J gene: TRBJ2-7
V gene: TRBV15
D gene: TRBD1
clone size: many

CDR3 DNA: TGCAGTGCAAAGACGGGACTAGCGGGCGAGCAGTACTTC
CDR3 protein: CSAKTGLAGEQYF
J gene: TRBJ2-7
V gene: TRBV20-1
D gene: TRBD2
clone size: many

CDR3 DNA: TGCAGTGCTAGATCTTGGACTAGCGGGAGAACAGATACGCAGTATTTT
CDR3 protein: CSARSWTSGRTDTQYF
J gene: TRBJ2-3
V gene: TRBV20-1
D gene: TRBD2
clone size: many

CDR3 DNA: TGTGCCAGCAGGACCGGTACGCGCTACAATGAGCAGTTCTTC
CDR3 protein: CASRTGTRYNEQFF
J gene: TRBJ2-1
V gene: TRBV28
D gene: NA
clone size: many

CDR3 DNA: TGCAGTGCTAGAGAGTTGGGTAATTACAATGAGCAGTTCTTC
CDR3 protein: CSARELGNYNEQFF
J gene: TRBJ2-1
V gene: TRBV20-1
D gene: NA
clone size: many

CDR3 DNA: TGTGCCAGCAGCCCACGAGGGACCTACACTGAAGCTTTCTTT
CDR3 protein: CASSPRGTYTEAFF
J gene: TRBJ1-1
V gene: TRBV7-6
D gene: NA
clone size: many

CDR3 DNA: TGTGCCAGCAGTCTACAAAGAGGGGGCGATGGCTACACCTTC
CDR3 protein: CASSLQRGGDGYTF
J gene: TRBJ1-2
V gene: TRBV2
D gene: TRBD1
clone size: many

CDR3 DNA: TGTGCCATCAGGGTGGGCGGCTCCTACGAGCAGTACTTC
CDR3 protein: CAIRVGGSYEQYF
J gene: TRBJ2-7
V gene: TRBV10-3
D gene: NA
clone size: many

CDR3 DNA: TGTGCCAGCAGCTTAGCGCTCAGGGGTGGTGGCTACACCTTC
CDR3 protein: CASSLALRGGGYTF
J gene: TRBJ1-2
V gene: TRBV7-8
D gene: NA
clone size: many

CDR3 DNA: TGCGCCAGCAGCTGGGGCAGGAACAATGAGCAGTTCTTC
CDR3 protein: CASSWGRNNEQFF
J gene: TRBJ2-1
V gene: TRBV5-1
D gene: NA
clone size: many

CDR3 DNA: TGCAGTGCTCCCCCGACAGGGACCTATGGCTACACCTTC
CDR3 protein: CSAPPTGTYGYTF
J gene: TRBJ1-2
V gene: TRBV20-1
D gene: TRBD1
clone size: many

CDR3 DNA: TGTGCCAGCAGCGTCCAGGGGCGTGGTGGTGAAAAACTGTTTTTT
CDR3 protein: CASSVQGRGGEKLFF
J gene: TRBJ1-4
V gene: TRBV7-2
D gene: NA
clone size: many

CDR3 DNA: TGCGCCAGCACCCCATCCGGGACAGGGATTCAAGAGACCCAGTACTTC
CDR3 protein: CASTPSGTGIQETQYF
J gene: TRBJ2-5
V gene: TRBV5-1
D gene: TRBD1
clone size: many

CDR3 DNA: TGTGCCTGGAGTGCCAGACTTAAGGCTAGCGGGGTCCGTCCCCAGTACTTC
CDR3 protein: CAWSARLKASGVRPQYF
J gene: TRBJ2-5
V gene: TRBV30
D gene: TRBD2
clone size: many

CDR3 DNA: TGCGCCAGCAGTGAGTCTTGGCAGTTCTTC
CDR3 protein: CASSESWQFF
J gene: TRBJ2-1
V gene: TRBV10-1
D gene: NA
clone size: many

CDR3 DNA: TGCAGTGCTAGCGGGGTGATCTCCTACGAGCAGTACTTC
CDR3 protein: CSASGVISYEQYF
J gene: TRBJ2-7
V gene: TRBV20-1
D gene: NA
clone size: many

CDR3 DNA: TGTGCCATAAGCCCCGGGAGGCCGCCGGATGAAAAACTGTTTTTT
CDR3 protein: CAISPGRPPDEKLFF
J gene: TRBJ1-4
V gene: TRBV10-3
D gene: NA
clone size: many

CDR3 DNA: TGTGCCAGCAGCTTGGAGGGACTAGCGAACAATGAGCAGTTCTTC
CDR3 protein: CASSLEGLANNEQFF
J gene: TRBJ2-1
V gene: TRBV5-5
D gene: TRBD2
clone size: many

CDR3 DNA: TGTGCCAGCAGAATACCATCGAACACCGGGGAGCTGTTTTTT
CDR3 protein: CASRIPSNTGELFF
J gene: TRBJ2-2
V gene: TRBV12-3/TRBV12-4
D gene: NA
clone size: many

CDR3 DNA: TGCGCCAGCAGCTACAGGCAGGGAACCCAAGAGACCCAGTACTTC
CDR3 protein: CASSYRQGTQETQYF
J gene: TRBJ2-5
V gene: TRBV5-1
D gene: NA
clone size: many